What follows are 26 T cell receptor beta chains derived from one specimen sequenced in a study of CD8 T cells in ankylosing spondylitis. Regarding the study as a whole: Blood of patients with ankylosing spondylitis appeared to be characterized by a TCR beta motif of seven or eight highly homologous variants.

Their antigens are not known. In TCRdb, the 5' RACE reads were re-called with MiXCR into one record per CDR3 protein. This repertoire shows fewer than 250,000 distinct CDR3 sequences, approximately 20% found once; its top ten account for roughly 46%. Sequencing used blood, either unsorted or a sorted T cell fraction (not recorded which). These TCRs come from a male donor with ankylosing spondylitis.

This clonotype was picked up many times. V is TRBV5-1 and J is TRBJ2-1, with D maybe TRBD2 (5 bases). The CDR3 consists of 13 residues. The V end lost 4 bases, the J end lost 1 base, and 6 bases lay between the germline ends. CDR1 is SGHRS, CDR2 YFSETQ, per germline. CDR3 in amino acids: CASSRGSYNEQFF. In DNA, the CDR3 is TGCGCCAGCAGCCGGGGTTCCTACAATGAGCAGTTCTTC.

This clonotype was seen a few times. V usage is TRBV27 and J usage is TRBJ2-1; D perhaps matches TRBD1 (6 bases). The germline V gene has CDR1 MNHEY and CDR2 SMNVEV (reference sequence). This CDR3 is built from 14 residues. V dropped 5 bases and J dropped 5 bases, with 13 bases sitting between them. The CDR3 protein is CASSPWGRDNEQFF. The CDR3 DNA is TGTGCCAGCAGTCCTTGGGGGCGCGACAATGAGCAGTTCTTC.

This clonotype was seen more than once but under ten times. The chain recombines TRBV19 with TRBJ2-7; no clear D. Germline V gives CDR1 LNHDA, CDR2 SQIVND (reference sequence). Trimming removed 0 bases at V and 3 bases at J, with 15 bases between. The CDR3 sequence is 16 residues long. The CDR3 sequence: CASSIDLGTELYEQYF. The CDR3 bases are TGTGCCAGTAGTATAGACCTCGGCACAGAACTCTACGAGCAGTACTTC.

This clonotype was detected only once. The CDR3 spells CASSLVGQGFPEAFF. The CDR3 bases are TGTGCCAGCAGCTTGGTGGGACAGGGGTTTCCTGAAGCTTTCTTT. The genes are TRBV5-4 and TRBJ1-1; 10 bases line up with TRBD1. V lost 0 bases, J lost 6 bases, and 5 bases stayed unmatched. The germline CDR1 and CDR2 sequences are SGHNT and YYREEE (reference sequence). CDR3 size: 15 residues.

This clonotype was observed a handful of times. This sequence joins TRBV12-3 or TRBV12-4 and TRBJ1-1; 10 nucleotides match TRBD1. Trimming removed 1 base from V and 5 bases from J; junction bases left unmatched: 13. The CDR3 runs 18 residues. This chain's CDR3 is CASSLESYWTGGVTEAFF. In nucleotides, the CDR3 is TGTGCCAGCAGTTTAGAGAGTTATTGGACAGGGGGTGTAACTGAAGCTTTCTTT.

This clonotype appeared many times. The chain links TRBV12-3 or TRBV12-4 to TRBJ2-1; D call uncertain. Trimming stripped 10 bases from V and 0 bases from J, with 13 bases between. This CDR3 has 14 amino acids. The CDR3 DNA reads as TGTGCCACCGTAGGGCCAAACTCCTACAATGAGCAGTTCTTC. Translation gives CATVGPNSYNEQFF.

The genes are TRBV4-1 and TRBJ2-5, with D unresolved. Trimming cost V 0 bases and J 3 bases, with 8 bases left between them. The V gene's germline CDR1 is MGHRA and CDR2 YSYEKL. The CDR3 runs 14 residues. CDR3 sequence reads: CASSQDRAEETQYF. For the CDR3, the DNA is TGCGCCAGCAGCCAAGATCGGGCAGAAGAGACCCAGTACTTC.

The rearrangement uses TRBV6-2 or TRBV6-3 and TRBJ2-5; the D is unclear. Trimming left V 0 bases short and J 10 bases short, with 12 bases between. The CDR3 spans 13 residues. The germline gives CDR1 MNHEY, CDR2 SVGEGT. CDR3: CASSYSALWIQYF. The CDR3 nucleotides read TGTGCCAGCAGTTACTCTGCTCTATGGATCCAGTACTTC.

This clonotype occurred many times. V and J are TRBV12-3 or TRBV12-4 and TRBJ2-5; the D call may be TRBD1 or TRBD2 (5 bases each). This CDR3 is built from 17 residues. V was trimmed by 5 bases and J by 0 bases, leaving 19 bases between them. The CDR3 here is CASSPRGPTPNQETQYF. The CDR3 DNA sequence: TGTGCCAGCAGTCCACGGGGACCGACGCCCAACCAAGAGACCCAGTACTTC.

This clonotype was counted ten times or more. The rearrangement links TRBV12-3 or TRBV12-4 to TRBJ2-7, with 7 bases fitting TRBD1. Trimming cost V 4 bases and J 0 bases; bases outside gene matches: 3. There are 14 residues in the CDR3. The CDR3 spells CASSSRDSSYEQYF. As DNA, the CDR3 is TGTGCCAGCAGTTCCCGGGACAGCTCCTACGAGCAGTACTTC.

In its sample, this clonotype was seen a few times. J is TRBJ2-7 and V is TRBV6-2 or TRBV6-3; 11 bases match TRBD2. CDR1 MNHEY and CDR2 SVGEGT come from the germline V gene. The CDR3 consists of 16 residues. The J segment lost 5 bases and the V segment lost 5 bases, leaving 11 bases of the junction unmatched. The CDR3 DNA reads TGTGCCAGCAGTGCACTAGCGGGAGTTACTGGGGACGAGCAGTACTTC. Amino acids: CASSALAGVTGDEQYF.

The sample holds one count of this clonotype. The chain uses TRBV6-5 and TRBJ1-2; TRBD1 might be the D (5 bases). The V gene lost 1 base and the J gene lost 2 bases, with 11 bases spanning the gap. The CDR3 runs 15 residues. Looked up from germline, CDR1 is MNHEY and CDR2 is SVGAGI. The CDR3 spells CASSYLGDLNYGYTF. CDR3 DNA sequence: TGTGCCAGCAGTTACTTGGGGGACCTGAACTATGGCTACACCTTC.

The chain uses TRBV12-3 or TRBV12-4 and TRBJ2-1; TRBD2 matches at 8 bases. The V and J ends lost 3 bases and 1 base, in that order; junction bases with no gene match: 2. The CDR3 contains 15 residues. CDR3 DNA sequence: TGTGCCAGCAGTTTCCCGGGGGGGTCCTACAATGAGCAGTTCTTC. Its translation: CASSFPGGSYNEQFF.

The chain couples TRBV12-3 or TRBV12-4 to TRBJ2-7; D ambiguous. V lost 2 bases, J lost 3 bases, and 5 bases lay in between. CDR3 length: 12 amino acids. The CDR3 DNA sequence: TGTGCCAGCAGTTTAAATAACTACGAGCAGTACTTC. Translating it yields CASSLNNYEQYF.

The chain has TRBV14 and TRBJ2-5; D remains ambiguous. CDR3 length: 15 residues. Germline CDR1 reads SGHDN; CDR2 reads FVKESK. The V gene lost 0 bases and the J gene lost 5 bases, with 13 bases spanning the gap. The CDR3 DNA follows: TGTGCCAGCAGCCAAGAAGGGTATTTTTGGGAGACCCAGTACTTC. Residues: CASSQEGYFWETQYF.

The gene calls are TRBV7-9 and TRBJ2-7; TRBD2 is a possible D gene (6 bases). The germline gives CDR1 SEHNR, CDR2 FQNEAQ (reference sequence). Trimming stripped 3 bases from V and 2 bases from J, with 14 bases between. This CDR3 region has 15 residues. CDR3 amino acids: CASSFLAGSTYEQYF. Written as DNA, the CDR3 is TGTGCCAGCAGCTTTCTGGCGGGGAGTACCTACGAGCAGTACTTC.

This clonotype was recorded a few times. The chain couples TRBV6-5 to TRBJ2-5; possible D gene TRBD1, 6 bases. The CDR3 covers 16 residues. The V gene's germline CDR1 is MNHEY and CDR2 SVGAGI. Trimming pared 4 bases from V and 5 bases from J, leaving 20 bases between. CDR3 sequence reads: CASSSLLVQGGETQYF. DNA of the CDR3: TGTGCCAGCAGTTCCCTACTCGTACAGGGTGGGGAGACCCAGTACTTC.

The rearrangement joins TRBV20-1 to TRBJ2-1, with TRBD1 matching 8 bases. The CDR3 is made up of 15 amino acids. After removal of 6 bases from V and 2 bases from J, the junction contained 9 bases not matched to a gene. CDR1 and CDR2 from the germline V gene are DFQATT and SNEGSKA (reference sequence). CDR3 region: CSARTGTDPYNEQFF. CDR3 coding DNA: TGCAGTGCCCGGACAGGGACAGACCCCTACAATGAGCAGTTCTTC.

The chain couples TRBV3-1 to TRBJ2-1; possibly TRBD1 or TRBD2 for D (6 bases each). CDR1 LGHDT and CDR2 YNNKEL come from the germline V gene (reference sequence). Trimming pared 0 bases from V and 0 bases from J, leaving 24 bases between. CDR3 length: 21 amino acids. The CDR3 sequence is CASSQEEGGGVYLSSYNEQFF. Here the CDR3 DNA reads TGTGCCAGCAGCCAAGAAGAGGGGGGCGGGGTATATTTGTCCTCCTACAATGAGCAGTTCTTC.

The gene calls are TRBV2 and TRBJ2-1; D is possibly TRBD1 (6 bases). Trimming took off 6 bases at V and 5 bases at J, with 14 bases between the two ends. The CDR3 loop spans 14 amino acids. The germline V gene has CDR1 SNHLY and CDR2 FYNNEI. CDR3 residues: CASRQGYLDNEQFF. The DNA for the CDR3 is TGTGCCAGCAGACAGGGTTATTTAGACAATGAGCAGTTCTTC.

The chain carries TRBV5-6 and TRBJ2-3; no firm D call. Germline V CDR1 and CDR2: SGHDT, YYEEEE. The CDR3 extends over 15 amino acids. V was cut by 2 bases and J by 3 bases, with 13 bases left in between. Written as DNA, the CDR3 is TGTGCCAGCAGCTTTTTCGCGGACCCAACAGATACGCAGTATTTT. This sequence encodes CASSFFADPTDTQYF.

This clonotype has more than one count but fewer than ten. The rearrangement joins TRBV11-2 to TRBJ2-5; TRBD1 is a possible D gene (6 bases). The CDR3 has 16 amino acids. CDR1 and CDR2 from the germline V gene are SGHAT and FQNNGV. V was pared by 0 bases and J by 2 bases, with 13 bases between. The CDR3 region has the DNA TGTGCCAGCAGCTTAGAGGGAACAGGGTTTCAAGAGACCCAGTACTTC. As protein: CASSLEGTGFQETQYF.

The chain combines TRBV12-3 or TRBV12-4 with TRBJ2-7; a possible D gene is TRBD1 (5 bases). The V end was cut by 2 bases, the J end by 0 bases, with 8 bases between. The CDR3 consists of 14 residues. The CDR3 loop is CASSLTGFSYEQYF. Written as DNA, the CDR3 is TGTGCCAGCAGTTTAACAGGCTTCTCCTACGAGCAGTACTTC.

The V gene is TRBV6-5, the J gene TRBJ1-2; the match to TRBD1 covers 8 bases. The J segment lost 7 bases and the V segment lost 5 bases, leaving 3 bases of the junction unmatched. Germline lookup yields CDR1 MNHEY and CDR2 SVGAGI. CDR3 length: 12 residues. The CDR3 DNA follows: TGTGCCAGCAGTACGGGACAGGTTGGCTACACCTTC. It is translated as CASSTGQVGYTF.

The chain uses TRBV20-1 and TRBJ2-3; 11 positions agree with TRBD2. Unmatched junction bases numbered 6, after V lost 0 bases and J lost 4 bases. This CDR3 spans 16 amino acids. The germline gives CDR1 DFQATT, CDR2 SNEGSKA (reference sequence). CDR3 residues: CSARDRLAGGPDTQYF. CDR3 in DNA: TGCAGTGCTAGAGATCGGCTAGCGGGAGGACCAGATACGCAGTATTTT.

The chain uses TRBV6-5 and TRBJ2-2, with no clear D. With 0 bases removed from V and 0 bases from J, the gap between germline ends came to 14 bases. The V gene's germline CDR1 is MNHEY and CDR2 SVGAGI. CDR3 size: 18 residues. The CDR3 spells CASSYSPLYRTNTGELFF. The CDR3 DNA is TGTGCCAGCAGTTACTCGCCCCTATATCGGACGAACACCGGGGAGCTGTTTTTT.